This TCR beta chain was sequenced for a study of pediatric ulcerative colitis (dated by TCRdb to between 2017 and 2020). Background on the whole study: Nine newly diagnosed, treatment-naive pediatric ulcerative colitis patients and a few non-IBD control children each provided paired blood and rectal samples. Broad study findings and their caveats: Autologous blood-rectal clonal overlap was significantly higher in ulcerative colitis patients than in controls, suggesting increased T cell trafficking to inflamed tissue. A couple of rectal CDR3 clonotypes were present in all ulcerative colitis patients and in none of the controls. For technical reasons, substantially fewer templates were yielded by the blood samples of two patients, and these blood samples were excluded from blood-rectal overlap analysis. Rectal repertoire features separated controls, mild-moderate and acute severe colitis patients; acute severe colitis showed reduced rectal diversity due to clonal expansions. Blood-derived T cells may have been included in the rectal pinch biopsies, particularly in patients with overt colitis. Repertoires were derived from total lymphocyte DNA, so rare subsets such as regulatory T cells may have patterns not reflected. The healthy control group was small, consisting of only a handful of individuals.

During colonoscopy, one to two pinch biopsies were obtained from the rectum for research. The control children had a colonoscopy because IBD was suspected, but their endoscopy was normal both macroscopically and histologically, and none were diagnosed with IBD within the following year. Rectal biopsies were digested with proteinase K before DNA isolation. The Wizard kit (Promega) was used to extract genomic DNA from the blood and intestinal samples. Details on this clone: Its antigen is currently not known. Base-call qualities are not available, and no considerably larger clone is one nucleotide away. The same CDR3 can be traced to other DNA sequences in this sample.

Rearranged CDR3 beta regions were amplified from genomic DNA with multiplex V and J primers using the immunoSEQ TRB Survey service. To keep depth equal across samples, survey-level sequencing depth of up to 500,000 reads per sample was applied. Libraries were purified, pooled and sequenced on Illumina technology. The authors' pipeline ran thus. immunoSEQ online tools were used for productive clonality, sample overlap, pairwise scatters, CDR3 beta length, V/D/J gene usage and productiveness. Calculated diversity was defined as the number of unique rearrangements divided by total templates times 100, and Shannon and Simpson indices were additionally computed. Z-score normalized data were analyzed by principal component analysis with the R prcomp function and the ggbiplot package. Morisita's index was used to measure clonal overlap between blood and rectum within each subject. This is the immuneACCESS table as TCRdb keeps it, with only in-frame sequences that have V and J called. A part of the clones is gone; compared with another copy, unresolved V genes explain less than half, and the rest is unexplained. The V and J calls and clone size were taken over from that table, and D and trimming were inferred from the DNA. A total of around 13,000 clones appear in this sample, 60% to 80% of them only once. The top ten constitute 4.5% of the sample.

The junction carries 14 bases between V and J, which are trimmed by 0 bases and 6 bases respectively. The germline V gene specifies SGHVS as CDR1 and FNYEAQ as CDR2. Including the terminal cysteine and phenylalanine, the CDR3 comprises 15 residues. The only DNA kept is the CDR3, 45 bases in frame from the first base. This clonotype was obtained from a boy aged 5-17 years who was a control in a study of pediatric ulcerative colitis. The sequencing input was gut tissue. This chain is built from TRBV7-6 and TRBJ1-2, and possibly TRBD1, on 5 matching bases. The CDR3: CASSLAGDLIDGYTF. The nucleotides are TGTGCCAGCAGCTTAGCAGGGGATCTAATAGATGGCTACACCTTC.